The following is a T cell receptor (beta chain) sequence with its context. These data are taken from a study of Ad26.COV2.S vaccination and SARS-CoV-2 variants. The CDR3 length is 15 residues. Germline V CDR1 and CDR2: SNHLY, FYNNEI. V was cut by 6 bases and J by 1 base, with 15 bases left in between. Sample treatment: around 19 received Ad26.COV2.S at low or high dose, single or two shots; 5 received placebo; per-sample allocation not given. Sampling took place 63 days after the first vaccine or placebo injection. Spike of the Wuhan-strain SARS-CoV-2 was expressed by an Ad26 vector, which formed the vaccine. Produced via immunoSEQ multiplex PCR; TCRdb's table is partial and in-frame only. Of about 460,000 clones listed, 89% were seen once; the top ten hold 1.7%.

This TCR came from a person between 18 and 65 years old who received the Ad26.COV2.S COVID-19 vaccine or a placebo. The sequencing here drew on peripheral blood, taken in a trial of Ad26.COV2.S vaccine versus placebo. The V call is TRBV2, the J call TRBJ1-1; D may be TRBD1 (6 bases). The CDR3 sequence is CASRPRTGTNTEAFF. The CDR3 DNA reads TGTGCCAGCAGGCCCCGAACAGGGACGAACACTGAAGCTTTCTTT.